Included here is one T cell receptor beta chain sequence, with context. There are a few counts of this clonotype. Its antigen remains undetermined. No qualities accompany the bases; no much larger clone lies one base away. Cut back by 6 bases and 5 bases, the V and J ends lie 17 bases apart. Spanning cysteine to phenylalanine, the CDR3 consists of 14 amino acids. Just the 42-base CDR3 DNA is kept, in frame starting at base 1. CDR1 MNHNS and CDR2 SASEGT were looked up in the germline V gene. The data belong to a study (dated by TCRdb to the mid-2010s). In terms of the full investigation: The study investigated the origins of HIV persistence in individuals who naturally controlled HIV infection.

The library was produced with 5' RACE. These reads were obtained on an Illumina HiSeq 2000. TCRdb handled the public reads itself, with Q25 trimming in fastp and clone calling in MiXCR, and kept productive beta chains. Each CDR3 protein appears once, grouped with its most common genes and DNA. The sample table records 550 to 650 distinct CDR3 sequences; approximately 8.3% of these occur just once. The ten largest make up roughly a fifth of the sample. The chain is made from TRBV6-1 and TRBJ2-7; 6 matching bases give a weak D call of TRBD1. The clonotype originates from a male donor with HIV. Sequencing was carried out using central memory T cells from blood PBMCs. In the paper's terms, the cell subset or site label means: central memory CD4+ T cells. The CDR3 protein: CASRSCQGTHEQYF. The base sequence is TGTGCCAGCAGGTCGTGTCAGGGGACCCACGAGCAGTACTTC.